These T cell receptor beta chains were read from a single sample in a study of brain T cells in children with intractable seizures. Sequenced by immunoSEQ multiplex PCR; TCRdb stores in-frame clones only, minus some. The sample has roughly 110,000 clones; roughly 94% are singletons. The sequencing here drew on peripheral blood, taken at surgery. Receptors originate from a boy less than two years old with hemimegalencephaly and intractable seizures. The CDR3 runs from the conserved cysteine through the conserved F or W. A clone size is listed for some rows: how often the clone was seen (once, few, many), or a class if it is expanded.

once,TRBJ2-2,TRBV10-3,CAIRRGSTNTGELFF
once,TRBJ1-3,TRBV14,CASSPWTASSGNTIYF
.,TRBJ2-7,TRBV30,CAWSVGDGSYEQYF
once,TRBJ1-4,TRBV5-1,CASSLALQGKEKLFF
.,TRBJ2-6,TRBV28,CASSLWGDSGANVLTF
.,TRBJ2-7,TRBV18,CASSPSYYEQYF
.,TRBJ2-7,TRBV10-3,CAISEPLVGDKMGQYF
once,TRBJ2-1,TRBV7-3,CASSLGLVAGDEQFF
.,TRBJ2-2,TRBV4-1,CASSQVGVRSGELFF
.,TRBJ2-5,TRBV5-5,CASSLTSAQETQYF
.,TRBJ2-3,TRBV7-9,CASSLETGGADTQYF
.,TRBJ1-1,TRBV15,CATSTPTTLSTEAFF
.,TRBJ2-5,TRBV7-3,CASSLTREETQYF
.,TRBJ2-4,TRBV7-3,CASSPGLLLAKNIQYF
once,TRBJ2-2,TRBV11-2,CASSLGQGGAGELFF
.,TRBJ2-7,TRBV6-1,CASSEGQGPSYEQYF
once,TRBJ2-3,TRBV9,CASSERPPGLAEGRSDTQYF
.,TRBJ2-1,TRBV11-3,CASSLGVTSGSYDEQFF
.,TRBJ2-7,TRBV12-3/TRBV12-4,CASSFLRSYEQYF
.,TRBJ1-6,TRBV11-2,CASSLLLAADVSPLHF
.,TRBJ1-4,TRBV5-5,CASSFTTATNEKLFF
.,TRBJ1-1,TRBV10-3,CAISLGQLNTEAFF
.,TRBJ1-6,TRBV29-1,CSARDTYNSPLHF
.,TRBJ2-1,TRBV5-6,CASQGRSYNEQFF
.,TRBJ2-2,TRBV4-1,CASSQHRFSGELFF
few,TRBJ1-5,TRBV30,CAWSVGGGQPQHF
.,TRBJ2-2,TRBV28,CASRGSLNTGELFF
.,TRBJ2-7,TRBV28,CASSFSSGSSYEQYF
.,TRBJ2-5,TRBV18,CASSQETQYF
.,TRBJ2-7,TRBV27,CASRYRFGSYEQYF
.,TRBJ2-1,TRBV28,CASSLLVAGGLGYNEQFF